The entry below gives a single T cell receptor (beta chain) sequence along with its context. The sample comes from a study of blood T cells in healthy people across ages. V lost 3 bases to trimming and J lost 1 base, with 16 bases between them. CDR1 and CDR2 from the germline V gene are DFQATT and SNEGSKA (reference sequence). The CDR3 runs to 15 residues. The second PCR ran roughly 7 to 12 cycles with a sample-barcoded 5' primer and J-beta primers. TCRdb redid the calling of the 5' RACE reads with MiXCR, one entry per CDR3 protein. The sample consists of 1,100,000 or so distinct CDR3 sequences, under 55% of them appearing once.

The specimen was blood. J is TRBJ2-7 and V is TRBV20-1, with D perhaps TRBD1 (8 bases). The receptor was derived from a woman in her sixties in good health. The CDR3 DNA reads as TGCAGTGCTAGGGGCGGACAGGGAGGGTCCTACGAGCAGTACTTC. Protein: CSARGGQGGSYEQYF.